This T cell receptor beta chain was recorded in a study of vaccination effects on CD4 cells after COVID-19. In the ViraFEST assay, antigen-specific CD4+ clonotypes were identified by expansion after peptide-pool stimulation. Researchers isolated CD4+ T cells once about eleven days of culture had elapsed. Both day 3 and day 7 saw half the medium replaced with IL-2 medium. Assay used: immunoSEQ multiplex PCR; TCRdb lists only in-frame clones, some missing. The table has more than 25,000 clones, approximately 61% seen once. This clone was seen only a few times. The antigen is not known. The receptor was derived from a human donor who received a COVID-19 vaccine. Sequenced here: CD4+ T cells from PBMCs cultured with HCoV-229E spike peptides, sampled before COVID-19 vaccination.

The CDR3 coding sequence is TGTGCCAGCAGGGAACAGGGAAAGAACTCACCCCTCCACTTT. It specifies CASREQGKNSPLHF. The V gene is TRBV3-1 (or the pseudogene TRBV3-2), the J gene TRBJ1-6, with a possible D match to TRBD1 (6 bases). Looked up from germline, CDR1 is LGHDT and CDR2 is YNNKEL (reference sequence). This CDR3 has 14 amino acids. V was shortened by 6 bases and J by 10 bases, with 16 bases between the two germline ends.